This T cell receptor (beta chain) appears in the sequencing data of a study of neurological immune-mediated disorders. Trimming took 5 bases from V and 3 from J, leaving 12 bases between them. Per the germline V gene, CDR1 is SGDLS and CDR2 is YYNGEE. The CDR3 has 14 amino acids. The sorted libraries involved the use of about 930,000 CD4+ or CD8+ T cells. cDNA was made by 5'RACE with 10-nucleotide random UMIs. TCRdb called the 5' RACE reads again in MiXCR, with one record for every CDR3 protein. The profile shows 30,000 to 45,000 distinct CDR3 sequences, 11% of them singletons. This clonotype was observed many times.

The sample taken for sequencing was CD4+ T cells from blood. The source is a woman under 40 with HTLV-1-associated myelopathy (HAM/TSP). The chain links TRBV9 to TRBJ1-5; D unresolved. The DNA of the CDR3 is TGTGCCAGCAGTGGAGGGATCTACAATCAGCCCCAGCATTTT. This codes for CASSGGIYNQPQHF.